A single sample gave rise to the 17 T cell receptor beta chains below, sequenced in a study of cytomegalovirus exposure and HLA in healthy donors. 13 Jbeta primers and 60 Vbeta primers were used for the PCR. The repertoire was sequenced with immunoSEQ multiplex PCR; TCRdb's copy has only in-frame clones and lacks some. This table holds roughly 100,000 clones, around 74% found once. What was sequenced was PBMCs. The origin of the receptors is a man aged 35-49 years in good health and CMV-seronegative.

V and J are TRBV12-5 and TRBJ1-2, with D unclear. Germline assignment: CDR1 LGHNT and CDR2 FRNRAP. V was trimmed by 5 bases and J by 4 bases, leaving 20 bases between them. The CDR3 extends over 16 amino acids. Here the CDR3 reads CASGDSDVAVIYGYTF. The DNA of the CDR3 is TGTGCTAGTGGTGACTCGGATGTGGCCGTAATCTATGGCTACACCTTC.

This chain connects TRBV6-5 to TRBJ1-2; D possibly corresponds to TRBD1 (5 bases). Germline CDR1 is MNHEY and CDR2 is SVGAGI. CDR3 length: 13 amino acids. V shed 2 bases and J shed 8 bases, with 12 bases lying between them. The DNA of the CDR3 is TGTGCCAGCAGTTACGGCAGGGCCGAGGGCTACACCTTC. Translating gives CASSYGRAEGYTF.

This rearrangement joins TRBV19 to TRBJ1-1, with D unclear. Trimming shortened V by 5 bases and J by 0 bases, and 7 bases separated the two germline ends. CDR1 and CDR2 (germline): LNHDA, SQIVND (reference sequence). There are 13 residues in the CDR3. The CDR3 DNA reads TGTGCCAGTAGTGAGAATATGAACACTGAAGCTTTCTTT. Its translation: CASSENMNTEAFF.

There are a few counts of this clone. This chain joins TRBV11-2 and TRBJ2-7; TRBD2 matches 7 bases. CDR1 SGHAT and CDR2 FQNNGV come from the germline V gene. This CDR3 region has 14 residues. V shed 3 bases and J 2 bases; nucleotides not matched to a gene: 4. The CDR3 nucleotides are TGTGCCAGCAGCTTCCGGGACTATACCTACGAGCAGTACTTC. Encoded protein: CASSFRDYTYEQYF.

The chain has TRBV5-4 and TRBJ1-4; 7 positions agree with TRBD1. The CDR3 has 15 amino acids. Germline V gene sequence: CDR1 SGHNT, CDR2 YYREEE (reference sequence). Losses at the gene ends were 3 bases for V and 5 bases for J; bases not matched to a gene: 7. The chain's CDR3 is CASSYGQERNEKLFF. In nucleotides, the CDR3 is TGTGCCAGCAGCTATGGACAGGAGAGGAATGAAAAACTGTTTTTT.

The V gene is TRBV6-1, the J gene TRBJ2-5, with 7 bases that match TRBD1. The CDR3 sequence is 15 residues long. The V gene end was trimmed by 5 bases and the J gene end by 3 bases; junction bases not matched to a gene: 9. Germline V CDR1 and CDR2: MNHNS, SASEGT. The CDR3 here is CASSRAGGFEETQYF. CDR3 DNA: TGTGCCAGCAGTAGGGCAGGGGGTTTCGAAGAGACCCAGTACTTC.

This clone was observed a few times. CDR3 in DNA: TGCGCCAGCAGCTCGAGCTCCTACAATGAGCAGTTCTTC. As protein: CASSSSSYNEQFF. The chain combines TRBV5-1 with TRBJ2-1; the D is unclear. The CDR3 sequence is 13 residues long. Per the germline V gene, CDR1 is SGHRS and CDR2 is YFSETQ. V was trimmed by 3 bases and J by 0 bases, leaving 4 bases between them.

The rearrangement links TRBV5-8 to TRBJ2-7; D is possibly TRBD1 (5 bases). Trimming left V 3 bases short and J 2 bases short, with 9 bases between. The CDR3 length is 13 residues. Germline V gene sequence: CDR1 SGHTS, CDR2 YDEGEE. CDR3 in amino acids: CASSSTDTYEQYF. The DNA for the CDR3 is TGTGCCAGCAGCTCGACAGACACCTACGAGCAGTACTTC.

V gene TRBV4-1 combines with J gene TRBJ2-5, with 10 bases fitting TRBD2. The ends lost 4 bases at V and 3 bases at J; junction bases unmatched: 11. This CDR3 has 17 amino acids. Germline CDR1 reads MGHRA; CDR2 reads YSYEKL. CDR3 residues: CASSPRRGLAGEETQYF. As DNA, the CDR3 is TGCGCCAGCAGCCCCAGGCGGGGGCTAGCGGGGGAAGAGACCCAGTACTTC.

This chain uses TRBV18 with TRBJ1-1; perhaps TRBD1 as D (6 bases). Germline V gene lookup returns CDR1 KGHSH and CDR2 LQKENI. The CDR3 has 14 amino acids. Trimming took off 2 bases at V and 2 bases at J, with 9 bases between the two ends. CDR3 in amino acids: CASSPLDSNTEAFF. As DNA, the CDR3 is TGTGCCAGCTCACCATTGGACAGTAACACTGAAGCTTTCTTT.

The chain joins TRBV5-8 to TRBJ2-5; D is possibly TRBD2 (5 bases). Per the germline V gene, CDR1 is SGHTS and CDR2 is YDEGEE. V was pared by 0 bases and J by 5 bases, with 11 bases between. This CDR3 has 14 amino acids. This CDR3 is CASSLGGRGETQYF. CDR3 bases: TGTGCCAGCAGCTTGGGAGGGCGCGGCGAGACCCAGTACTTC.

The chain links TRBV18 to TRBJ2-7; 15 nucleotides agree with TRBD2. This CDR3 comprises 20 residues. Trimming cost V 4 bases and J 4 bases; bases outside gene matches: 17. CDR1 is KGHSH, CDR2 LQKENI, per germline. CDR3 sequence: CASSQGTGVGLAGGLYEQYF. The CDR3 region has the DNA TGTGCCAGCTCACAGGGGACAGGCGTCGGACTAGCGGGAGGGCTTTACGAGCAGTACTTC.

In this sample, this clone turned up a few times. V usage is TRBV7-6 and J usage is TRBJ2-7; 8 positions match TRBD2. The junction had 6 bases not matched to a gene; V was cut back by 0 bases and J by 2 bases. CDR3 length equals 16 residues. CDR1 and CDR2 (germline): SGHVS, FNYEAQ. CDR3 residues: CASSLASGVIAYEQYF. CDR3 bases: TGTGCCAGCAGCTTAGCTAGCGGGGTAATCGCCTACGAGCAGTACTTC.

The CDR3 sequence is CASSSSQGYEQYF. The CDR3 nucleotides are TGTGCCAGCAGCTCCAGCCAGGGCTACGAGCAGTACTTC. The rearrangement uses TRBV7-2 and TRBJ2-7; tentatively, D is TRBD1 (5 bases). Germline CDR1 SGHTA, CDR2 FQGNSA. V shed 4 bases and J shed 3 bases, with 10 bases lying between them. The CDR3 covers 13 residues.

The V call is TRBV7-9, the J call TRBJ2-7; 8 positions match TRBD1. The V gene end was trimmed by 5 bases and the J gene end by 3 bases; junction bases not matched to a gene: 12. CDR3 size: 16 residues. Per germline, CDR1 SEHNR and CDR2 FQNEAQ (reference sequence). The CDR3 bases are TGTGCCAGCAGCGCCCTGACAGGGGATCTAGGCTACGAGCAGTACTTC. It encodes CASSALTGDLGYEQYF.

V usage is TRBV6-5 and J usage is TRBJ2-7; tentatively, D is TRBD1 (6 bases). Trimming took off 6 bases at V and 4 bases at J, with 19 bases between the two ends. Germline V gene sequence: CDR1 MNHEY, CDR2 SVGAGI. This CDR3 contains 15 residues. The chain's CDR3 is CASSLLGQGFYEQYF. The CDR3 coding sequence is TGTGCCAGCAGCCTACTCGGGCAGGGGTTTTACGAGCAGTACTTC.

The V and J genes are TRBV7-2 and TRBJ1-5; 8 bases map to TRBD1. CDR1 is SGHTA, CDR2 FQGNSA, per germline. V lost 3 bases to trimming and J lost 2 bases; unmatched junction nucleotides: 3. This CDR3 region has 15 residues. The CDR3 DNA is TGTGCCAGCAGCTTTGACAGGGGAGGCAATCAGCCCCAGCATTTT. It yields the protein CASSFDRGGNQPQHF. The full variable domain, with the rest looked up from reference TRBV7-2 and TRBJ1-5, is GAGVSQSPSNKVTEKGKDVELRCDPISGHTALYWYRQSLGQGLEFLIYFQGNSAPDKSGLPSDRFSAERTGGSVSTLTIQRTQQEDSAVYLCASSFDRGGNQPQHFGDGTRLSIL.